This T cell receptor (beta chain) was documented in a study of T cell repertoires in cytomegalovirus infection. Study-wide context: Matching HLA type, along with CMV infection, was indicated by public TCR beta signatures. Study-wide findings and caveats: Dominating the ex vivo response were TCR beta clonotypes that were CMV-specific and HLA-C-restricted.

TCRdb recomputed calls from the reads with MiXCR, one row per CDR3 protein. The sample holds some 300,000 distinct CDR3 sequences; about 17% are singletons and the top ten take around 13%. This clonotype was found many times. The target antigen is unknown. V was pared by 1 base and J by 4 bases, with 12 bases of the junction left unmatched. Germline lookup yields CDR1 MDHEN and CDR2 SYDVKM. The length of the CDR3 is 18 residues. This TCR was sampled from a human donor in good health (CMV status not recorded). Some clones in this sample may be carry-over from other donors' samples. The chain joins TRBV28 to TRBJ2-2, with 7 bases aligning to TRBD1. The source material was PBMCs. The CDR3 DNA sequence: TGTGCCAGCAGTTTATTCCACCTTAAGGGGGCGATCACCGGGGAGCTGTTTTTT. It specifies CASSLFHLKGAITGELFF.